The 14 T cell receptor beta chains in this list originate from one sample, sequenced in a study of blood T cell repertoires in COVID-19. The data were produced by immunoSEQ multiplex PCR, yet TCRdb's version contains in-frame clones alone and is incomplete. The data contain fewer than 150,000 clones, 84% of them seen just once; the ten biggest clones take up about 6.4%. Source material: peripheral blood. These receptors were collected from a human donor in a cohort sampled during active COVID-19.

The chain uses TRBV5-6 and TRBJ2-5; D possibly corresponds to TRBD2 (5 bases). Trimming left V 1 base short and J 4 bases short, with 14 bases between. CDR1 and CDR2 (germline): SGHDT, YYEEEE. CDR3 length equals 15 residues. CDR3 sequence: CASSLSRFRGETQYF. CDR3 coding DNA: TGTGCCAGCAGCTTGTCTCGTTTTCGGGGAGAGACCCAGTACTTC.

V is TRBV6-5 and J is TRBJ1-1; 7 bases fit TRBD1. CDR3 length: 14 residues. The V and J ends lost 5 bases and 4 bases, in that order; junction bases with no gene match: 7. Germline CDR1 is MNHEY and CDR2 is SVGAGI. The CDR3 loop is CASSRIQGGTEAFF. CDR3 DNA sequence: TGTGCCAGCAGTAGGATTCAGGGGGGCACTGAAGCTTTCTTT.

V and J are TRBV5-4 and TRBJ1-3; a weak D match, TRBD1 (5 bases). Germline V gives CDR1 SGHNT, CDR2 YYREEE (reference sequence). Trimming took off 1 base at V and 2 bases at J, with 13 bases between the two ends. The CDR3 runs to 16 residues. CDR3: CASSLPPGGPGNTIYF. The DNA for the CDR3 is TGTGCCAGCAGCTTGCCACCCGGGGGTCCTGGAAACACCATATATTTT.

This chain links TRBV19 with TRBJ2-7; tentatively, D is TRBD1 (6 bases). Germline V gives CDR1 LNHDA, CDR2 SQIVND (reference sequence). CDR3 length: 14 residues. V was cut by 9 bases and J by 1 base, with 16 bases left in between. The CDR3: CASALDSESYEQYF. The CDR3 DNA sequence: TGTGCCAGCGCCCTGGACAGTGAATCCTACGAGCAGTACTTC. Together with reference TRBV19 and TRBJ2-7, the CDR3 gives the full variable domain: DGGITQSPKYLFRKEGQNVTLSCEQNLNHDAMYWYRQDPGQGLRLIYYSQIVNDFQKGDIAEGYSVSREKKESFPLTVTSAQKNPTAFYLCASALDSESYEQYFGPGTRLTVT.

This chain joins TRBV7-2 and TRBJ2-3, with 10 bases aligning to TRBD2. The ends lost 1 base at V and 2 bases at J; junction bases unmatched: 9. The CDR3 loop spans 18 amino acids. The germline CDR1 and CDR2 sequences are SGHTA and FQGNSA. The CDR3 here is CASSLVRVAGGVTDTQYF. CDR3 sequence (DNA): TGTGCCAGCAGCTTAGTAAGGGTAGCGGGGGGCGTCACAGATACGCAGTATTTT.

The rearrangement uses TRBV5-4 and TRBJ1-6; TRBD1 might be the D (6 bases). Trimming took off 0 bases at V and 7 bases at J, with 17 bases between the two ends. The CDR3 covers 17 residues. The V gene's germline CDR1 is SGHNT and CDR2 YYREEE (reference sequence). CDR3 residues: CASSLDTTGRGNSPLHF. As DNA, the CDR3 is TGTGCCAGCAGCTTGGATACCACAGGGAGAGGGAATTCACCCCTCCACTTT.

This clone was counted a single time. V is TRBV3-1 (or the pseudogene TRBV3-2) and J is TRBJ2-2; maybe TRBD1 (5 bases). V shed 2 bases and J shed 5 bases, with 12 bases lying between them. The CDR3 contains 15 residues. Germline V lookup: CDR1 LGHDT, CDR2 YNNKEL (reference sequence). The CDR3 is CASSQPGCGTGELFF. The CDR3 DNA follows: TGTGCCAGCAGCCAACCAGGGTGTGGGACCGGGGAGCTGTTTTTT.

The chain uses TRBV4-1 and TRBJ1-2; TRBD1 is a possible D gene (6 bases). CDR1 is MGHRA, CDR2 YSYEKL, per germline. Trimming shortened V by 3 bases and J by 0 bases, and 14 bases separated the two germline ends. The CDR3 extends over 16 amino acids. The CDR3 nucleotides are TGCGCCAGCAGCCAGGATCGGACAGCCTCTAACTATGGCTACACCTTC. It is translated as CASSQDRTASNYGYTF.

The chain couples TRBV2 to TRBJ1-5; the D gene is possibly TRBD1 (6 bases). Between the trimmed V and J ends, which lost 1 base and 6 bases, there was a span of 10 bases. The CDR3 has 14 residues. In germline, CDR1 is SNHLY, CDR2 FYNNEI. CDR3 loop: CASSEVLQGQPQHF. The CDR3 DNA sequence: TGTGCCAGCAGTGAAGTTTTACAGGGTCAGCCCCAGCATTTT.

The chain joins TRBV3-1 (or the pseudogene TRBV3-2) to TRBJ2-5; D possibly corresponds to TRBD1 (6 bases). Germline-derived CDR1 and CDR2 are LGHDT and YNNKEL (reference sequence). V was shortened by 5 bases and J by 7 bases, with 14 bases between the two germline ends. The length of the CDR3 is 13 residues. Here the CDR3 DNA reads TGTGCCAGCAGCTACAGGGAAAGTGGGACCCAGTACTTC. Protein sequence: CASSYRESGTQYF.

V and J are TRBV14 and TRBJ1-4; D unresolved. Germline CDR1 and CDR2: SGHDN and FVKESK. V lost 2 bases, J lost 0 bases, and 7 bases lay in between. The CDR3 loop spans 15 amino acids. CDR3 in DNA: TGTGCCAGCAGCCAACGGGGAGCAACTAATGAAAAACTGTTTTTT. It is translated as CASSQRGATNEKLFF.

This chain connects TRBV6-4 to TRBJ1-3; possible D gene TRBD1, 6 bases. The V gene's germline CDR1 is MRHNA and CDR2 SNTAGT. V lost 7 bases to trimming and J lost 0 bases, with 22 bases between them. This CDR3 is 18 amino acids long. This chain's CDR3 is CASMAVALGANSGNTIYF. Here the CDR3 DNA reads TGTGCCAGCATGGCCGTGGCGTTGGGGGCCAACTCTGGAAACACCATATATTTT.

The rearrangement joins TRBV4-3 to TRBJ1-4, with no clear D. The CDR3 consists of 13 residues. From germline, CDR1 is LGHNA and CDR2 YSLEER. V lost 5 bases and J lost 4, with 8 bases in between. CDR3 sequence (DNA): TGCGCCAGCAGCTACAGCTTTAATGAAAAACTGTTTTTT. It codes for CASSYSFNEKLFF.

This chain links TRBV5-1 with TRBJ2-2; 9 bases agree with TRBD1. Unmatched junction bases numbered 4, after V lost 0 bases and J lost 7 bases. Germline V gives CDR1 SGHRS, CDR2 YFSETQ. The CDR3 totals 15 residues. The DNA for the CDR3 is TGCGCCAGCAGCTTGGACAGGGGGCAAGGCGGGGAGCTGTTTTTT. Its protein product is CASSLDRGQGGELFF.